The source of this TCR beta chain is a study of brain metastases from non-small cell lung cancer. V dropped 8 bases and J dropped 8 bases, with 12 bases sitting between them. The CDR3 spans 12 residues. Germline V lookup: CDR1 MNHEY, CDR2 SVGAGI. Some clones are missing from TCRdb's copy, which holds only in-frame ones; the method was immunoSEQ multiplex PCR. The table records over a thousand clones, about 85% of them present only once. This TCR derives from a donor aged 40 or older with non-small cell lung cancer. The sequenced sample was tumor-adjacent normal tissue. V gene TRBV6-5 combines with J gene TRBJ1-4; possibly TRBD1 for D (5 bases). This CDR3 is CASEGKEEKLFF. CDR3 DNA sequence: TGTGCCAGCGAGGGGAAAGAGGAAAAACTGTTTTTT.